This entry concerns a single T cell receptor (beta chain). Terminally differentiated effector memory CD45RA+ cells were left out of the naive CD8 fraction, which was CD45RO-negative and positively selected for CCR7. This CDR3 region has 18 residues. Germline V CDR1 and CDR2: LGHNA, YNFKEQ. The V and J ends lost 2 bases and 0 bases, in that order; junction bases with no gene match: 9. Sequencing was performed with immunoSEQ multiplex PCR; in TCRdb, only in-frame clones are kept and a portion is missing. Of approximately 2,200,000 clones listed, about 92% are singletons. The source of the sample is a study of shared clonotypes between healthy human individuals.

Sequenced material: naive CD8+ T cells from PBMCs. The chain recombines TRBV4-2 with TRBJ1-1; 10 positions match TRBD1. The sequence derives from a man younger than 35 in good health. Some clones in this sample may be carry-over from other donors' samples. The CDR3 DNA sequence: TGTGCCAGCAGCCAAACGCCGAGACAGGGGGCTTTGAACACTGAAGCTTTCTTT. The encoded protein is CASSQTPRQGALNTEAFF.